The rows below give T cell receptor beta chains drawn from one sample of a study of blood T cell repertoires in COVID-19. The assay was immunoSEQ multiplex PCR, and TCRdb's table has in-frame clones only and misses some. The sample lists about 69,000 clones, roughly 89% seen once, with 4% to 5% in the top ten. The source material was peripheral blood. These receptor sequences come from a woman aged 45-65 years with active COVID-19. CDR3s include the opening cysteine and the closing phenylalanine or tryptophan. D genes are given only for firm matches. Clone size is not always given. Where it is, it says once, few, many or a class for expanded clones.

V: TRBV11-2; D: TRBD1; J: TRBJ1-3; size: -; length: 16; DNA: TGTGCCAGCAGCTTAGTGGACAGGGGGCCTGGAAACACCATATATTTT; CDR3: CASSLVDRGPGNTIYF
V: TRBV7-2; D: -; J: TRBJ2-7; size: -; length: 14; DNA: TGTGCCAGCAGCTTAGGGGCAGGGAAGGATGAGCAGTACTTC; CDR3: CASSLGAGKDEQYF
V: TRBV27; D: TRBD1; J: TRBJ2-2; size: -; length: 15; DNA: TGTGCCAGCAGTTTCTACCAGGGGGACACCGGGGAGCTGTTTTTT; CDR3: CASSFYQGDTGELFF
V: TRBV7-9; D: -; J: TRBJ1-3; size: -; length: 15; DNA: TGTGCCAGCAGCCCAAGGGGTGATTCTGGAAACACCATATATTTT; CDR3: CASSPRGDSGNTIYF
V: TRBV2; D: -; J: TRBJ2-1; size: -; length: 15; DNA: TGTGCCAGCCGGGCGGGGCGGGTTCCCTACAATGAGCAGTTCTTC; CDR3: CASRAGRVPYNEQFF
V: TRBV7-9; D: TRBD2; J: TRBJ2-3; size: -; length: 16; DNA: TGTGCCAGCAGCGCTACTAGCGGGAGAGGCGGAGATACGCAGTATTTT; CDR3: CASSATSGRGGDTQYF
V: TRBV2; D: -; J: TRBJ2-2; size: -; length: 19; DNA: TGTGCCAGCAGTGAAGCGGCTTACAGGGCTGGGGGCGGCACCGGGGAGCTGTTTTTT; CDR3: CASSEAAYRAGGGTGELFF
V: TRBV7-3; D: -; J: TRBJ2-2; size: few; length: 15; DNA: TGTGCCAGCAGCTTAGGAGGGCCGGGCACCGGGGAGCTGTTTTTT; CDR3: CASSLGGPGTGELFF
V: TRBV30; D: -; J: TRBJ1-2; size: -; length: 11; DNA: TGTGCCTGGAGTGTACTCCATGGCTACACCTTC; CDR3: CAWSVLHGYTF
V: TRBV5-5; D: TRBD2; J: TRBJ2-3; size: -; length: 18; DNA: TGTGCCAGCAGCTTGTCCGGACTAGCACTAAGGGGCACAGATACGCAGTATTTT; CDR3: CASSLSGLALRGTDTQYF
V: TRBV10-2; D: -; J: TRBJ1-2; size: -; length: 12; DNA: TGCGCCAGCAACGTAGACAGCTATGGCTACACCTTC; CDR3: CASNVDSYGYTF
V: TRBV4-2; D: -; J: TRBJ2-1; size: few; length: 12; DNA: TGTGCCAGCAGCCAAGGAGGCAATGAGCAGTTCTTC; CDR3: CASSQGGNEQFF
V: TRBV10-3; D: TRBD1; J: TRBJ1-2; size: -; length: 16; DNA: TGTGCCACCAAAAAAGAGGGGGCCCTTCTACGACTTGGCTACACCTTC; CDR3: CATKKEGALLRLGYTF
V: TRBV11-2; D: TRBD1; J: TRBJ1-2; size: -; length: 15; DNA: TGTGCCAGCAGCTCCCCCCGGGACAGGGCGGGACGCTACACCTTC; CDR3: CASSSPRDRAGRYTF
V: TRBV5-1; D: TRBD2; J: TRBJ2-5; size: -; length: 14; DNA: TGCGCCAGCAGCTCCGCCGGCGGGGGAGAGACCCAGTACTTC; CDR3: CASSSAGGGETQYF
V: TRBV4-1; D: -; J: TRBJ2-2; size: few; length: 19; DNA: TGCGCCAGCAGCCAAGATGACCCTTTTGAGACTAAGAACACCGGGGAGCTGTTTTTT; CDR3: CASSQDDPFETKNTGELFF
V: TRBV27; D: TRBD1; J: TRBJ1-6; size: -; length: 16; DNA: TGTGCCAGCACTCACGCCACGACAGGGGGCGTATCACCCCTCCACTTT; CDR3: CASTHATTGGVSPLHF